This T cell receptor beta chain stems from a study of blood T cell repertoires in COVID-19. Study overall: Researchers got acute and convalescent COVID-19 samples from the United States, Italy and Spain. The analysed material was cDNA or gDNA that came from T cells, B-cell-depleted T cells, or PBMCs.

The germline gives CDR1 SGHAT, CDR2 FQNNGV. V lost 5 bases and J lost 1; bases outside the gene matches: 5. CDR3 size: 16 residues. In the original analysis: Amplification of reference gene primers provided the estimated nucleated cell counts. Clones were read by immunoSEQ multiplex PCR, and TCRdb kept only the in-frame ones, dropping some. D and trimming were read from the DNA, whereas the V and J calls and clone size are those reported in that table. Here the sample spans about 100,000 clones, 87% being singletons. The rearrangement uses TRBV11-2 and TRBJ2-7, with TRBD2 identical over 13 bases. The sequenced sample consisted of peripheral blood. The sequence derives from a young woman with acute or convalescent COVID-19. CDR3 DNA sequence: TGTGCCAGCAGCCAGGGACTAGCGGGGACTTCCTACGAGCAGTACTTC. It codes for CASSQGLAGTSYEQYF.